Presented here are 7 T cell receptor beta chains from one specimen sequenced in a study of control samples from healthy donors and cancer patients. Here immunoSEQ multiplex PCR was the method, and the copy in TCRdb shows in-frame clones only, minus some. The table lists some 120,000 clones, 80% to 95% of them singletons. Sequenced input: blood. All receptors derive from a man younger than 35 in good health.

On this clone: An end of the junction does not agree with germline; a read error may underlie this. This same CDR3 is encoded by further DNA sequences in the sample. CDR3 in amino acids: CASSLDLTGNYGYTF. DNA for the CDR3: TGTGCCAGCAGCTTGGATTTGACAGGGAACTATGGTTACACCTTC. The rearrangement uses TRBV5-8 and TRBJ1-2; TRBD1 agrees at 7 bases. CDR1 is SGHTS, CDR2 YDEGEE, per germline. The CDR3 has 15 amino acids.

The V call is TRBV24-1, the J call TRBJ2-7; 8 nucleotides match TRBD2. The V segment lost 4 bases and the J segment 2 bases; nucleotides outside the gene matches: 12. CDR1 is KGHDR and CDR2 is SFDVKD in the germline V gene. The CDR3 sequence is 17 residues long. The CDR3 nucleotides read TGTGCCACCAGTGACCTCGAAGAGAAGCGGGAGACCTACGAGCAGTACGTC. Its translation is CATSDLEEKRETYEQYV.

The chain recombines TRBV6-5 with TRBJ1-1; a weak D match, TRBD1 (5 bases). Germline V gene lookup returns CDR1 MNHEY and CDR2 SVGAGI. Deletions cut 4 bases from V and 3 bases from J, with 15 bases between. The CDR3 is made up of 15 amino acids. The CDR3 is CASSSYRGGDTEAFF. CDR3 sequence (DNA): TGTGCCAGCAGTTCTTACCGGGGGGGTGACACTGAAGCTTTCTTT.

This sequence joins TRBV13 and TRBJ2-4; D is uncertain. The CDR3 sequence is 13 residues long. Trimming shortened V by 6 bases and J by 1 base, and 7 bases separated the two germline ends. The V gene's germline CDR1 is PRHDT and CDR2 FYEKMQ (reference sequence). CDR3 sequence: CASRRMAKNIQYF. CDR3 bases: TGTGCCAGCAGACGGATGGCCAAAAACATTCAGTACTTC.

This clone has a handful of counts. Other nucleotide sequences from this sample produce the same CDR3. This chain joins TRBV3-1 (or the pseudogene TRBV3-2) and TRBJ2-2; D is uncertain. The V gene's germline CDR1 is LGHDT and CDR2 YNNKEL (reference sequence). CDR3 length equals 14 residues. Deletions cut 0 bases from V and 3 bases from J, with 5 bases between. CDR3 DNA sequence: TGTGCCAGCAGCCAAGAAGGGTACACCGGGGAGCTGTTTTTT. It specifies CASSQEGYTGELFF.

The rearrangement joins TRBV5-1 to TRBJ2-2; TRBD2 is a possible D gene (5 bases). This CDR3 contains 13 residues. V gave up 4 bases and J gave up 5 bases, with 9 bases separating them. Germline loops: CDR1 SGHRS, CDR2 YFSETQ. The CDR3, as DNA: TGCGCCAGCAGCGACGGGGATACCGGGGAGCTGTTTTTT. This codes for CASSDGDTGELFF.

The V and J genes are TRBV5-1 and TRBJ1-3; the D gene is possibly TRBD1 (5 bases). The ends were cut back, 0 bases at V and 3 bases at J, with 13 bases in the middle. Germline V gene data show CDR1 as SGHRS and CDR2 as YFSETQ. The CDR3 totals 16 residues. In nucleotides, the CDR3 is TGCGCCAGCAGCTTGGATAGGGGCTTCTTTGGAAACACCATATATTTT. As protein: CASSLDRGFFGNTIYF.